This T cell receptor (beta chain) was profiled in a study of blood T cell repertoires in COVID-19. The wider study: Whether acute or convalescent, the COVID-19 samples came from the United States, Italy and Spain. From T cells, B-cell-depleted T cells, or PBMCs came the material, which was cDNA or gDNA.

In the study's own analysis: Using reference gene primer amplification, nucleated cell counts were estimated. The assay was immunoSEQ multiplex PCR, and TCRdb's table has in-frame clones only and misses some. V and J calls and clone size come straight from that table; D and trimming were deduced from the DNA. The table records about 15,000 clones, 86% of them present only once. The germline V gene encodes CDR1 LGHNA and CDR2 YNFKEQ. The CDR3 contains 16 residues. The J segment lost 6 bases and the V segment lost 4 bases, leaving 5 bases of the junction unmatched. The rearrangement uses TRBV4-2 and TRBJ1-6; TRBD1 matches at 11 bases. Input material: peripheral blood. This TCR came from a human donor in a cohort sampled during active COVID-19. CDR3 region: CASSLPGQGGNSPLHF. The CDR3 DNA reads TGTGCCAGCAGCCTCCCGGGACAGGGGGGTAATTCACCCCTCCACTTT.